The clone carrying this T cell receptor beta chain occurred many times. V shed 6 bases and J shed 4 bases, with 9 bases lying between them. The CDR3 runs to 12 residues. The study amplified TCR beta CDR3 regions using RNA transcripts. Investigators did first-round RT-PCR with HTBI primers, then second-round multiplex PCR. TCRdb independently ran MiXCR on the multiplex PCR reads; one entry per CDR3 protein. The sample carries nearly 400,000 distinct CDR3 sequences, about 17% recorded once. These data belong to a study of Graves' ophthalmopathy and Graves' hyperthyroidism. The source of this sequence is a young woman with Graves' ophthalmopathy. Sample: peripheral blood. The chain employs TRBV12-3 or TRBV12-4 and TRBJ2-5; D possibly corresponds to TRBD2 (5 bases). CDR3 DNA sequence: TGTGCCAGCAGACGGGGTACAGAGACCCAGTACTTC. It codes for CASRRGTETQYF.